This T cell receptor (beta chain) comes out of a study of immune heterogeneity within non-small cell lung tumors. Study-wide background: Tumors were classified as 4 squamous cell carcinomas, around 10 non-squamous carcinomas and 1 not otherwise specified. General study findings and limits: Identical dominant CDR3 beta clonotypes recurred among a patient's tumor sites, alongside site-unique high-frequency clones.

TCR beta CDR3 was amplified by multiplex PCR using 32 V and 13 J primers. MiXCR, run by TCRdb on the multiplex PCR reads, gives a single entry per CDR3 protein. The sample shows 7,500 to 10,000 distinct CDR3 sequences, approximately 34% of them seen only once. Bulk tumor genomic DNA was the template, and each sample received 600 ng. In surgery, several biopsies were collected from each primary tumor at widely spaced sites. Before undergoing curative surgery, patients had newly diagnosed non-small cell lung cancer that was untreated. This clonotype has ten or more counts. Its antigen is not identified. CDR1 DFQATT and CDR2 SNEGSKA come from the germline V gene (reference sequence). CDR3 length: 13 amino acids. The V segment lost 2 bases and the J segment 5 bases; nucleotides outside the gene matches: 4.

The J gene is TRBJ2-5, the V gene TRBV20-1; 8 nucleotides agree with TRBD2. This receptor was identified in a man in his 60s with non-small cell lung cancer. The specimen was lung tumor tissue. CDR3: CSARPGRAETQYF. The CDR3 nucleotides are TGCAGTGCTAGACCCGGGAGGGCCGAGACCCAGTACTTC.